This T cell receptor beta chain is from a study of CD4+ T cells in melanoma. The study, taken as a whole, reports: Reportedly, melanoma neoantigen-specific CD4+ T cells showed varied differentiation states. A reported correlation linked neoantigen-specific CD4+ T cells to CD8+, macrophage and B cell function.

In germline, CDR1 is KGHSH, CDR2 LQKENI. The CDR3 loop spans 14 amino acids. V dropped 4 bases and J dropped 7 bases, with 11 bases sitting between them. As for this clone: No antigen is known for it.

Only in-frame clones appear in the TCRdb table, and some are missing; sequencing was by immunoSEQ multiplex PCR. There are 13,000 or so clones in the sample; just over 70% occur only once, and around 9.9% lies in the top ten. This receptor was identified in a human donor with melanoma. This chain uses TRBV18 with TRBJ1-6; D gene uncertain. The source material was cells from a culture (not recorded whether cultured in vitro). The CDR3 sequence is CASSLARTNSPLHF. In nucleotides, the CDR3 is TGTGCCAGCTCACTGGCCCGGACGAATTCACCCCTCCACTTT.